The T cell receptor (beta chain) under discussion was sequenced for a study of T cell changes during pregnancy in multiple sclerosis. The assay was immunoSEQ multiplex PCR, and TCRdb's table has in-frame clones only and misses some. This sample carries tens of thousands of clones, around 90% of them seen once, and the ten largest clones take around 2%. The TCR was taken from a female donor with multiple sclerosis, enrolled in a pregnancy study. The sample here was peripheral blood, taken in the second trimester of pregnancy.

Written as DNA, the CDR3 is TGTGCCAGCTCACCACCCACGCGGGGGGGCCAGGAGACCCAGTACTTC. Translated, it gives CASSPPTRGGQETQYF. The chain is built from TRBV18 and TRBJ2-5, with 9 bases fitting TRBD2. The CDR3 has 16 residues. With V trimmed by 0 bases and J by 5 bases, 7 bases remained unmatched. From germline, CDR1 is KGHSH and CDR2 LQKENI.